Sequencing of this T cell receptor (beta chain) was carried out in a study of shared T cell receptors in the human thymus. In germline, CDR1 is ENHRY, CDR2 SYGVKD. V lost 7 bases and J lost 6, with 22 bases in between. The CDR3 totals 16 residues. Method: immunoSEQ multiplex PCR; TCRdb's copy keeps in-frame clones and lacks some. The table lists about 500,000 clones, about 84% of them singletons, with about 0.013% in the top ten. In addition, the sample was reused for a study of human thymus T cells. That work states: The source of the thymus tissue was resections taken during corrective heart surgery.

Sequences were obtained from thymocytes. This chain joins TRBV10-3 and TRBJ2-1, with D unresolved. The clonotype comes from a boy in the first two years of life with a congenital heart defect. DNA for the CDR3: TGTGCCATCATGGTGCGCCACGGGTTCTCGGCCAATGAGCAGTTCTTC. Translation: CAIMVRHGFSANEQFF.